Listed here are 18 T cell receptor beta chains from one sample, sequenced in a study of cytomegalovirus exposure and HLA in healthy donors. In the PCR, 60 Vbeta and 13 Jbeta primers were used. Some clones are missing from TCRdb's copy, which holds only in-frame ones; the method was immunoSEQ multiplex PCR. The table shows 45,000 to 60,000 clones, with 65% to 80% occurring only once. Specimen: PBMCs. The receptors shown here come from a woman aged 50 to 65 in good health and CMV-seronegative.

The V call is TRBV5-1, the J call TRBJ2-2, with D tentatively TRBD2 (5 bases). The CDR3 is 16 residues long. The V end lost 2 bases, the J end lost 0 bases, and 11 bases lay between the germline ends. Germline lookup yields CDR1 SGHRS and CDR2 YFSETQ. CDR3 DNA: TGCGCCAGCAGCTTTGGACTCCACGCGAACACCGGGGAGCTGTTTTTT. It yields the protein CASSFGLHANTGELFF.

The rearrangement uses TRBV28 and TRBJ2-5; 10 bases are a match to TRBD2. Germline trimming cut 4 bases from V and 2 bases from J; bases unmatched to any gene: 10. The CDR3 loop spans 17 amino acids. Germline V lookup: CDR1 MDHEN, CDR2 SYDVKM. The CDR3 sequence: CASSSPLLAGQQETQYF. In DNA form, the CDR3 reads TGTGCCAGCAGTTCCCCTTTACTAGCGGGACAACAAGAGACCCAGTACTTC.

For the CDR3, the DNA is TGTGCCAGCAGCCAAGGTCAGGGAAACACTGAAGCTTTCTTT. Amino acid sequence: CASSQGQGNTEAFF. V usage is TRBV14 and J usage is TRBJ1-1; a weak D match, TRBD1 (5 bases). Germline loops: CDR1 SGHDN, CDR2 FVKESK. The CDR3 runs 14 residues. V lost 1 base to trimming and J lost 2 bases, with 8 bases between them.

V is TRBV2 and J is TRBJ2-1; possibly TRBD2 for D (7 bases). Germline V CDR1 and CDR2: SNHLY, FYNNEI. The V end was cut by 10 bases, the J end by 2 bases, with 12 bases between. The length of the CDR3 is 13 residues. The CDR3 spells CATGEGAYNEQFF. CDR3 bases: TGTGCCACAGGGGAGGGAGCCTACAATGAGCAGTTCTTC.

The chain uses TRBV30 and TRBJ1-1; TRBD1 agrees at 7 bases. This CDR3 is 14 amino acids long. Germline V CDR1 and CDR2: GTSNPN, SVGIG (reference sequence). J was trimmed by 6 bases and V by 3 bases; bases with no gene match: 10. The CDR3 DNA reads as TGTGCCTGGAGAAACAGGGGAGGTTGGTCTGAAGCTTTCTTT. This translates into CAWRNRGGWSEAFF.

The chain uses TRBV18 and TRBJ2-2; a weak D match, TRBD1 (6 bases). Germline assignment: CDR1 KGHSH and CDR2 LQKENI. This CDR3 comprises 19 residues. V dropped 6 bases and J dropped 1 base, with 24 bases sitting between them. CDR3 in amino acids: CASSLTIMGRTVNTGELFF. CDR3 DNA: TGTGCCAGCTCGCTCACGATCATGGGTAGGACAGTGAACACCGGGGAGCTGTTTTTT. Complete variable domain (other parts from reference TRBV18 and TRBJ2-2): NAGVMQNPRHLVRRRGQEARLRCSPMKGHSHVYWYRQLPEEGLKFMVYLQKENIIDESGMPKERFSAEFPKEGPSILRIQQVVRGDSAAYFCASSLTIMGRTVNTGELFFGEGSRLTVL.

The rearrangement uses TRBV28 and TRBJ1-2; D is unclear. Deletions cut 10 bases from V and 4 bases from J, with 10 bases between. In germline, CDR1 is MDHEN, CDR2 SYDVKM. The CDR3 totals 11 residues. The CDR3 loop reads CATRRGYGYTF. CDR3 in DNA: TGTGCCACCAGGCGGGGCTATGGCTACACCTTC.

This clone has a handful of counts. The chain uses TRBV6-1 and TRBJ1-3; D unclear. CDR1 and CDR2 (germline): MNHNS, SASEGT. The V end was cut by 1 base, the J end by 0 bases, with 7 bases between. This CDR3 spans 15 amino acids. CDR3 DNA sequence: TGTGCCAGCAGTGAAGGGCACTACTCTGGAAACACCATATATTTT. It translates to CASSEGHYSGNTIYF.

V and J are TRBV7-3 and TRBJ2-7; D is possibly TRBD2 (5 bases). The CDR3 length is 15 residues. V was pared by 3 bases and J by 2 bases, with 14 bases between. Germline CDR1 reads SGHTA; CDR2 reads FQGTGA. The CDR3, as DNA: TGTGCCAGCAGCTTCGGACCGGGGAATACCTACGAGCAGTACTTC. The encoded protein is CASSFGPGNTYEQYF.

This chain uses TRBV14 with TRBJ1-2, with D perhaps TRBD1 (5 bases). CDR3 length: 13 amino acids. With 2 bases removed from V and 4 bases from J, the gap between germline ends came to 8 bases. The germline V gene encodes CDR1 SGHDN and CDR2 FVKESK. The CDR3 nucleotides are TGTGCCAGCAGCCAATCGCAGGGCTATGGCTACACCTTC. Translated, it gives CASSQSQGYGYTF.

The V call is TRBV7-2, the J call TRBJ1-6, with 8 bases aligning to TRBD1. The CDR3 totals 15 residues. The trim removed 5 bases at V and 10 bases at J, leaving 10 bases unmatched. Germline CDR1 is SGHTA and CDR2 is FQGNSA. The CDR3 loop is CASSLNQGAGSPLHF. CDR3 coding DNA: TGTGCCAGCAGCCTCAATCAGGGGGCTGGGTCACCCCTCCACTTT.

There are a few counts of this clone. This rearrangement joins TRBV5-5 to TRBJ2-5; tentative D call: TRBD1 (6 bases). V was cut by 0 bases and J by 0 bases, with 9 bases left in between. CDR3 size: 15 residues. CDR1 and CDR2 from the germline V gene are SGHKS and YYEKEE (reference sequence). The CDR3 sequence is CASSLARQDQETQYF. The CDR3 bases are TGTGCCAGCAGCTTGGCCAGACAGGACCAAGAGACCCAGTACTTC.

The CDR3 DNA follows: TGTGCCAGCAGTCGAGGACAGGACGAAGCTTTCTTT. Its protein is CASSRGQDEAFF. The chain links TRBV6-5 to TRBJ1-1, with 7 bases that match TRBD1. The junction had 5 bases not matched to a gene; V was cut back by 5 bases and J by 8 bases. The CDR3 extends over 12 amino acids. CDR1 is MNHEY, CDR2 SVGAGI, per germline.

This sequence joins TRBV7-2 and TRBJ2-1, with TRBD2 matching 11 bases. With 5 bases clipped from V and 8 bases from J, the junction kept 8 bases outside the gene matches. Germline V gives CDR1 SGHTA, CDR2 FQGNSA. The CDR3 has 15 amino acids. CDR3 amino acids: CASSNSGGDWDEQFF. CDR3 coding DNA: TGTGCCAGCAGCAATAGCGGGGGGGATTGGGATGAGCAGTTCTTC.

This rearrangement joins TRBV29-1 to TRBJ1-1, with D possibly matching TRBD1 (6 bases). The germline V gene encodes CDR1 SQVTM and CDR2 ANQGSEA. Trimming shortened V by 8 bases and J by 1 base, and 14 bases separated the two germline ends. The CDR3 runs to 13 residues. CDR3: CSFLGGQNTEAFF. The CDR3 DNA is TGCAGCTTCCTGGGGGGGCAGAACACTGAAGCTTTCTTT. Combining the CDR3 with reference TRBV29-1 and TRBJ1-1 gives the whole variable domain SAVISQKPSRDICQRGTSLTIQCQVDSQVTMMFWYRQQPGQSLTLIATANQGSEATYESGFVIDKFPISRPNLTFSTLTVSNMSPEDSSIYLCSFLGGQNTEAFFGQGTRLTVV.

The rearrangement joins TRBV7-2 to TRBJ2-1; 10 nucleotides line up with TRBD2. The V gene's germline CDR1 is SGHTA and CDR2 FQGNSA. The CDR3 covers 16 residues. V lost 5 bases to trimming and J lost 2 bases; unmatched junction nucleotides: 6. CDR3 sequence: CASSQSSGGAYNEQFF. The CDR3 coding sequence is TGTGCCAGCAGCCAAAGCAGCGGGGGGGCCTACAATGAGCAGTTCTTC.

The chain uses TRBV9 and TRBJ1-4; D gene ambiguous. This CDR3 contains 14 residues. V gave up 4 bases and J gave up 8 bases, with 15 bases separating them. Germline V lookup: CDR1 SGDLS, CDR2 YYNGEE. For the CDR3, the DNA is TGTGCCAGCAGCCCATCTGAGAGGGCCGAAAAACTGTTTTTT. This sequence encodes CASSPSERAEKLFF.

CDR3 coding DNA: TGTGCCTGGAAGTGGGTGGAGGAAAGCGATGAAAAACTGTTTTTT. Its translation: CAWKWVEESDEKLFF. V and J are TRBV30 and TRBJ1-4, with D unclear. This CDR3 is 15 amino acids long. Trimming took off 4 bases at V and 6 bases at J, with 18 bases between the two ends. Per the germline V gene, CDR1 is GTSNPN and CDR2 is SVGIG (reference sequence).